This T cell receptor (beta chain) was sequenced in a study of blood T cell repertoires in COVID-19. Study summary: In each case, the material was cDNA or gDNA derived from T cells, B-cell-depleted T cells, or PBMCs.

CDR1 is LGHDT, CDR2 YNNKEL, per germline (reference sequence). V shed 7 bases and J 7 bases; nucleotides not matched to a gene: 16. The CDR3 runs to 16 residues. Data came from immunoSEQ multiplex PCR; TCRdb stores just in-frame clones and leaves some out. The sample records over 400,000 clones, approximately 85% being singletons. The sequenced sample was peripheral blood. The sequence derives from a human donor in a cohort sampled during active COVID-19. The chain recombines TRBV3-1 (or the pseudogene TRBV3-2) with TRBJ2-7; 10 positions agree with TRBD2. CDR3 sequence: CASTSGSGRASREQYF. DNA of the CDR3: TGTGCCAGCACTTCCGGGAGCGGGAGGGCCTCGAGGGAGCAGTACTTC.